This T cell receptor beta chain was recovered during a study of human T cells and chemical hapten exposure. On the study more broadly: The study enrolled mostly female patients with alopecia areata, totalis or universalis.

The CDR3 contains 15 residues. V trimming: 7 bases; J trimming: 2 bases; junction bases outside the gene matches: 5. The germline V gene encodes CDR1 SQVTM and CDR2 ANQGSEA. In the source study's methods: The number of TCRs in each sample had a median of about 95,000 and spanned about 23,224 to 690,600. MiXCR, run by TCRdb on the RACE reads, gives a single entry per CDR3 protein. The V and J calls were determined by TCRdb, not by the authors. The sample lists about 51,000 distinct CDR3 sequences; approximately 8.8% were seen once. This sample's time point: pre-sensitization, week 0. The treatment here: therapeutic diphenylcyclopropenone sensitization with weekly scalp DPC. Patches went on only after blood had been drawn each time. The study, taken as a whole, reports: Donors, who had alopecia, may show an immune response that differs from healthy people's.

This clonotype was picked up many times. Its antigen is not identified. The chain combines TRBV29-1 with TRBJ2-1; 13 bases line up with TRBD2. The TCR comes from a woman aged 35 to 49 with alopecia areata. Some clones in this sample may be carry-over from other donors' samples. Sequencing was performed on whole blood, taken in connection with sensitization to the hapten diphenylcyclopropenone (DPC). In DNA, the CDR3 is TGCAGCGCAAAAGGACTAGCGGGGGCCTACAATGAGCAGTTCTTC. Amino acids: CSAKGLAGAYNEQFF.